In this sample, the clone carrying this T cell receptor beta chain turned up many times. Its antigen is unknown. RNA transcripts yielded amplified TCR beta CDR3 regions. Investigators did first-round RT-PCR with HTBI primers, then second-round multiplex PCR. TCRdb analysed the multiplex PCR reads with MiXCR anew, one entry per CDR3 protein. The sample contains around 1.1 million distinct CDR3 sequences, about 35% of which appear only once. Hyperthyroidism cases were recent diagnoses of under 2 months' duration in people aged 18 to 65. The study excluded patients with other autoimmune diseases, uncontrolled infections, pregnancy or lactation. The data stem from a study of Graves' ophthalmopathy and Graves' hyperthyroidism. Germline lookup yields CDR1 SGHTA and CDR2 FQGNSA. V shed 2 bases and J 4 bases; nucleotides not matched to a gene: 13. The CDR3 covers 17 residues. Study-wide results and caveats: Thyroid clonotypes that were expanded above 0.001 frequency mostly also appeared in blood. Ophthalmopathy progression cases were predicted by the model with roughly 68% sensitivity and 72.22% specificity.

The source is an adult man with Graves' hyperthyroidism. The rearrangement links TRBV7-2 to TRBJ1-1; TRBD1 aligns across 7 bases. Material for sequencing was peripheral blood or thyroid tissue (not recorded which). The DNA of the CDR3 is TGTGCCAGCAGCTTATTATATGCGGGCGACAGGGCCACTGAAGCTTTCTTT. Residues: CASSLLYAGDRATEAFF. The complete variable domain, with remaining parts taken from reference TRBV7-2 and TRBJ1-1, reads GAGVSQSPSNKVTEKGKDVELRCDPISGHTALYWYRQSLGQGLEFLIYFQGNSAPDKSGLPSDRFSAERTGGSVSTLTIQRTQQEDSAVYLCASSLLYAGDRATEAFFGQGTRLTVV.